The T cell receptor (beta chain) described here comes from a study of blood T cell repertoires in COVID-19 (TCRdb year 2020). The study in broad terms: Samples from collaborators originated in the United States, Italy and Spain and spanned both the acute and convalescent phases of COVID-19. The samples were drawn from the first 160 participants of the ongoing ImmuneRACE study and from more than 1,000 subjects provided by 6 global collaborators. Deeply sampled blood TCRbeta repertoires from subjects exposed to, actively infected with, or recovered from COVID-19 were included in the dataset. The sample metadata nearly always contained a de-identified subject ID, COVID-19 status, age in years and sex. Where available, HLA class I and class II types were obtained from metadata supplied by the sample provider rather than from assay-based typing. The prospective study material was composed of cDNA or gDNA derived from T cells, B-cell-depleted T cells, or PBMCs. A freely available public database, intended as a resource for researchers studying the immune response to SARS-CoV-2, is where the repertoires were released. Points the paper makes about the study in general: Clinical and demographic metadata were provided uncurated, with the amount varying by source and participant.

TCRbeta CDR3 regions were amplified from genomic DNA by means of the immunoSEQ Assay, a bias-controlled multiplex PCR. In the authors' own workflow: Within the assay, amplification of reference gene primers was used to estimate how many nucleated cells each sample contained. Sequence reads were collapsed and filtered to measure the absolute abundance of every unique TCRbeta CDR3 rearrangement. For each sample, productive Simpson clonality was calculated as the square root of Simpson's diversity index across productive rearrangements. TCRdb stores this immuneACCESS table with in-frame sequences only. Part of the clones is absent; in the studies checked, under half of the shortfall reflects unresolved V genes, and no reason is known for the rest. The D gene and trimming were derived from the DNA, and the V and J assignments and clone size from that table. The sample table holds more than 400,000 clones, of which roughly 87% were seen once. The ten largest clones capture 0.7% of the sample.

This clone was seen a few times. Its specific antigen is unknown. No per-base quality is available; no much larger clone lies one base away. V and J are truncated by 2 bases and 5 bases respectively, leaving an intervening sequence of 17 bases. Measured from the cysteine to the phenylalanine, the CDR3 is 16 residues long. Just CDR3 DNA is preserved here, 48 bases in frame from base 1. Per the germline V gene, SNHLY is the CDR1 and FYNNEI is the CDR2. Participants in the prospective study were aged roughly 18 to 100 years, lived in 20 to 25 United States geographic areas, and enrolled through a virtual design. To assign participants to cohorts, the prospective study relied on clinical history that participants themselves reported in a screening survey and a study questionnaire. Recovered participants in ImmuneRACE Cohort 3 were defined by two consecutive negative NP/OP PCR tests, clearance by a healthcare professional, or resolution of symptoms. Each participant in the prospective study had whole blood, serum and a nasopharyngeal or oropharyngeal swab collected by mobile phlebotomists. Participants in the prospective study had the option to provide additional blood draws and questionnaires over a 2-month period. Prospective study blood samples were shipped either frozen or at room temperature before DNA extraction.

Sequences were obtained from PBMCs or T cells enriched from blood (not recorded which). The sequence came from a woman aged 18-29 years who had recovered from COVID-19. This chain joins TRBV2 to TRBJ2-3, and perhaps TRBD2 as D gene, on 7 matching bases. CDR3 region: CASSERGGGRIDTQYF. The nucleotide sequence reads TGTGCCAGCAGTGAAAGAGGGGGGGGCCGGATAGATACGCAGTATTTT.